The present TCR beta chain was sequenced within a study of blood T cell repertoires in COVID-19. Background on the study: Specimens from acute and convalescent COVID-19 originated in the United States, Italy and Spain. The analysed material was cDNA or gDNA that came from T cells, B-cell-depleted T cells, or PBMCs.

Original processing methods: Amplified reference gene primers provided the basis for estimating nucleated cell counts. Generated by immunoSEQ multiplex PCR, the TCRdb table keeps only in-frame clones and is missing some. That table gives V, J and clone size, and the DNA gave D and trimming. The table includes about 49,000 clones, more than 75% detected once. Germline lookup yields CDR1 SNHLY and CDR2 FYNNEI. The CDR3 covers 20 residues. V lost 3 bases, J lost 5 bases, and 19 bases stayed unmatched. The rearrangement joins TRBV2 to TRBJ2-1, with 10 bases fitting TRBD1. The clonotype was recovered from a woman older than 75 with COVID-19, enrolled during active disease. Material: peripheral blood. The CDR3 reads CASSEFGRDRGFFTDNEQFF. CDR3 DNA: TGTGCCAGCAGTGAGTTCGGGCGGGACAGGGGCTTCTTCACAGACAATGAGCAGTTCTTC.